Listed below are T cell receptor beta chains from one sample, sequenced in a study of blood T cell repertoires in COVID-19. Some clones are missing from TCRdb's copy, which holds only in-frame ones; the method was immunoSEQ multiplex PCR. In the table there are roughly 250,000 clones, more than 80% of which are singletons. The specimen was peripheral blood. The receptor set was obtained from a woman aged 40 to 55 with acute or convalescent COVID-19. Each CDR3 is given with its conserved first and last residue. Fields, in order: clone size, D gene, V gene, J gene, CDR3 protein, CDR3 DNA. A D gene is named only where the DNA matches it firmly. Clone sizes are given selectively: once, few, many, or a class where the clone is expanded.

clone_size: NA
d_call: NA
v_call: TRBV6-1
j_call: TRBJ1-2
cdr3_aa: CASSEQYYGYTF
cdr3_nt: TGTGCCAGCAGTGAACAGTACTATGGCTACACCTTC

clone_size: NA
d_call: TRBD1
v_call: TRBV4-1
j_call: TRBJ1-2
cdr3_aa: CASSQVFPGGGYGYTF
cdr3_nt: TGCGCCAGCAGCCAAGTATTCCCAGGGGGCGGCTATGGCTACACCTTC

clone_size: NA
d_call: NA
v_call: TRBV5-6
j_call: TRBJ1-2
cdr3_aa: CASSFSENYGYTF
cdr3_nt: TGTGCCAGCAGCTTCTCAGAAAACTATGGCTACACCTTC

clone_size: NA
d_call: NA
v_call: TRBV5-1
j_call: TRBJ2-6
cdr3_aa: CASSSHRAAGSGANVLTF
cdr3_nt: TGCGCCAGCAGCTCGCACCGTGCCGCCGGTTCTGGGGCCAACGTCCTGACTTTC

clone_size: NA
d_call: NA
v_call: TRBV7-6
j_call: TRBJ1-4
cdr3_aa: CASSLGQINEKLFF
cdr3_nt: TGTGCCAGCAGCTTAGGACAGATTAATGAAAAACTGTTTTTT

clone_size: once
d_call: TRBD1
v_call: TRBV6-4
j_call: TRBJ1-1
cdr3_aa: CASSRQGWDTEAFF
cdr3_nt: TGTGCCAGCAGCAGACAGGGTTGGGACACTGAAGCTTTCTTT

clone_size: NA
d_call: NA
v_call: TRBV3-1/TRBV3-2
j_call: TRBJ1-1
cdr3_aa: CASSHLDRMNTEAFF
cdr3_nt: TGTGCCAGCAGCCATTTAGACAGGATGAACACTGAAGCTTTCTTT

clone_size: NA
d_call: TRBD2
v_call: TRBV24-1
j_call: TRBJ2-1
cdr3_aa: CATSDSGGADEQFF
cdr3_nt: TGTGCCACCAGTGACAGCGGGGGGGCCGATGAGCAGTTCTTC

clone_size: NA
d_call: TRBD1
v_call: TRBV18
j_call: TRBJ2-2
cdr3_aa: CASSPGQPDTGELFF
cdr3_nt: TGTGCCAGCTCACCGGGACAGCCAGACACCGGGGAGCTGTTTTTT

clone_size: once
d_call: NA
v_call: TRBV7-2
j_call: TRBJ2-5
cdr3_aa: CASSPRRETQYF
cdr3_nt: TGTGCCAGCAGCCCTCGTCGGGAGACCCAGTACTTC

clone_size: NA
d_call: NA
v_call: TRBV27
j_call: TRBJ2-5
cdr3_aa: CASSLTGRGKTQYF
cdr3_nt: TGTGCCAGCAGTTTAACGGGGCGCGGGAAGACCCAGTACTTC

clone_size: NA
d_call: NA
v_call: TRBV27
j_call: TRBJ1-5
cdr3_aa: CASSFSGANQPQHF
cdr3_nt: TGTGCCAGCAGTTTCTCAGGGGCGAATCAGCCCCAGCATTTT

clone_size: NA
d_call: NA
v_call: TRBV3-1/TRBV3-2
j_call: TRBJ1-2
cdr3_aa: CASSPTANYGYTF
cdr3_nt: TGTGCCAGCAGCCCGACAGCAAACTATGGCTACACCTTC

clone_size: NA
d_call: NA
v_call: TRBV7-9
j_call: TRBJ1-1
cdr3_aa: CASRIRCADGSTEAFF
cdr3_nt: TGTGCCAGCAGGATTAGATGTGCAGATGGGAGCACTGAAGCTTTCTTT

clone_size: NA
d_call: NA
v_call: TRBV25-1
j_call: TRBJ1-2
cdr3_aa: CATSGNGYTF
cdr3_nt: TGTGCCACCTCGGGAAATGGCTACACCTTC

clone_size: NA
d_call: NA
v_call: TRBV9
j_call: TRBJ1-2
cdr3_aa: CASSVPGKYGYTF
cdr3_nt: TGTGCCAGCAGCGTACCAGGGAAGTATGGCTACACCTTC

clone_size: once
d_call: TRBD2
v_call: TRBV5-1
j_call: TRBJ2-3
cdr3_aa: CASSSGLAGGADTQYF
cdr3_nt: TGCGCCAGCAGCTCCGGACTAGCGGGGGGTGCAGATACGCAGTATTTT

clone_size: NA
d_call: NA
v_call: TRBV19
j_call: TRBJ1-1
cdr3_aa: CASSMEGPWEAFF
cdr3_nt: TGTGCCAGTAGTATGGAGGGGCCGTGGGAAGCTTTCTTT

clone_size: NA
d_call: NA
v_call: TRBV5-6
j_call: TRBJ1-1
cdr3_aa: CASSPGTHTEAFF
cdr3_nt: TGTGCCAGCAGCCCGGGAACGCACACTGAAGCTTTCTTT

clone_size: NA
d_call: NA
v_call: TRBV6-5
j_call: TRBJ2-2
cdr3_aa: CASRTRGFTGELFF
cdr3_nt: TGTGCCAGCCGGACGAGGGGGTTTACCGGGGAGCTGTTTTTT

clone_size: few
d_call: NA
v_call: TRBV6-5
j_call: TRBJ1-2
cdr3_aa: CASSRASGGGYTF
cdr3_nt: TGTGCCAGCAGTCGCGCCTCAGGTGGGGGCTACACCTTC

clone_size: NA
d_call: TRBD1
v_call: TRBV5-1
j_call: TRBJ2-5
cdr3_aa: CASQGQGQETQYF
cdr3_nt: TGCGCCAGCCAAGGACAGGGGCAGGAGACCCAGTACTTC

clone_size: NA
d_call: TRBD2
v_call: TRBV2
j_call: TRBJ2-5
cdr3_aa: CASSVLAVQETQYF
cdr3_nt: TGTGCCAGCAGTGTTCTAGCGGTCCAAGAGACCCAGTACTTC

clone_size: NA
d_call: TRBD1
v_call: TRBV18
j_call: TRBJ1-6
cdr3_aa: CASSHRDRSRFFLHF
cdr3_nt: TGTGCCAGCTCACACAGGGACAGGAGCCGATTTTTCCTCCACTTT

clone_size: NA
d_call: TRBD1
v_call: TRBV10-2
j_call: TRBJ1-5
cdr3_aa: CATGGQGFQPQHF
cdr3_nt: TGCGCCACCGGTGGACAGGGGTTTCAGCCCCAGCATTTT

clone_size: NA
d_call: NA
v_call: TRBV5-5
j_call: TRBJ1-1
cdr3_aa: CASSPRTGKTEAFF
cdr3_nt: TGTGCCAGCAGCCCAAGGACTGGCAAGACTGAAGCTTTCTTT

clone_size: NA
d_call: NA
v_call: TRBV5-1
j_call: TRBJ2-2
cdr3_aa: CASSLPQGGTGELFF
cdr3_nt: TGCGCCAGCAGCTTGCCCCAAGGGGGCACCGGGGAGCTGTTTTTT

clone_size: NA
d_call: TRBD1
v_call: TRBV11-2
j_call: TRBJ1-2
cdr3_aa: CASSPRQGVNYGYTF
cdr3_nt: TGTGCCAGCAGCCCAAGACAGGGTGTTAACTATGGCTACACCTTC